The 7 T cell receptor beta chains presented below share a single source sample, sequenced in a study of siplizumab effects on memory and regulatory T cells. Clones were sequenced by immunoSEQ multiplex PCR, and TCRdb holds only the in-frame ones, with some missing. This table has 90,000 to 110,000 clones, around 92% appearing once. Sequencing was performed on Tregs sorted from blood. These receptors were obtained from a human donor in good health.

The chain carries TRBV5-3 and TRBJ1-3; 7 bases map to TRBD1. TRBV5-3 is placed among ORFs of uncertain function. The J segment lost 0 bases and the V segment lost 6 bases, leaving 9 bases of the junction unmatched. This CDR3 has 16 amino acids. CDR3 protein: CARNRDREISGNTIYF. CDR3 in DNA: TGTGCCAGAAATCGGGACAGAGAAATCTCTGGAAACACCATATATTTT.

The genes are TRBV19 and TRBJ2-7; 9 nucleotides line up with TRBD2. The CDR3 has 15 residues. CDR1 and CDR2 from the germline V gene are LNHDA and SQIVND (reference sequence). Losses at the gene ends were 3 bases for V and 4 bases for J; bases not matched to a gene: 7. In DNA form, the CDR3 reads TGTGCCAGTAGTATTAGCGGGAGAGCAAAGTACGAGCAGTACTTC. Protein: CASSISGRAKYEQYF.

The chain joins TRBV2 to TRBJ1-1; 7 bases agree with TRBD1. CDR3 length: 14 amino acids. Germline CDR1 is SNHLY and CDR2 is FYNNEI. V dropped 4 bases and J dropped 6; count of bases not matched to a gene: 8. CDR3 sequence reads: CASSGRSGGPEAFF. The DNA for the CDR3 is TGTGCCAGCAGTGGGCGGTCAGGGGGGCCTGAAGCTTTCTTT. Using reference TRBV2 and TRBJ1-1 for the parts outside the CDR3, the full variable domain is EPEVTQTPSHQVTQMGQEVILRCVPISNHLYFYWYRQILGQKVEFLVSFYNNEISEKSEIFDDQFSVERPDGSNFTLKIRSTKLEDSAMYFCASSGRSGGPEAFFGQGTRLTVV.

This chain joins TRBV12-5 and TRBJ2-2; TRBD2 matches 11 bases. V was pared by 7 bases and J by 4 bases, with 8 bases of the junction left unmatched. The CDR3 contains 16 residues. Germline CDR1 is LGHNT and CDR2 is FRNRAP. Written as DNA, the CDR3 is TGTGCTAGTGACCCTACCGGGACTAGCGGCACCGGGGAGCTGTTTTTT. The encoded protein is CASDPTGTSGTGELFF.

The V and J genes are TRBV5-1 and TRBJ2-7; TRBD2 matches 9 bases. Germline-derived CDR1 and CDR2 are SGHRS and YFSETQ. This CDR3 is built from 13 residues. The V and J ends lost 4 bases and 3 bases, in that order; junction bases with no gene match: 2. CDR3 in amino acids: CASSKTSGYEQYF. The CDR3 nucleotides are TGCGCCAGCAGCAAGACTAGCGGCTACGAGCAGTACTTC.

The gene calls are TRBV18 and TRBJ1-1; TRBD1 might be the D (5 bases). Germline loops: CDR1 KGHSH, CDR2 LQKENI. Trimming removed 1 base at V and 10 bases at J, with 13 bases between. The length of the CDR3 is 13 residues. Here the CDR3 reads CASSPRDQGGAFF. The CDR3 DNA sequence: TGTGCCAGCTCACCACGGGACCAGGGAGGAGCTTTCTTT.

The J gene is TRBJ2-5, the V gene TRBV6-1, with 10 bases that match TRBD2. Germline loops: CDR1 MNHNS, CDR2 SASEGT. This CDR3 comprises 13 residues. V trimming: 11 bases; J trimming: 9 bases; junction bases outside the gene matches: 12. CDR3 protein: CAARTSGTWPQYF. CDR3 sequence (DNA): TGTGCCGCCAGGACTAGCGGTACATGGCCCCAGTACTTC.